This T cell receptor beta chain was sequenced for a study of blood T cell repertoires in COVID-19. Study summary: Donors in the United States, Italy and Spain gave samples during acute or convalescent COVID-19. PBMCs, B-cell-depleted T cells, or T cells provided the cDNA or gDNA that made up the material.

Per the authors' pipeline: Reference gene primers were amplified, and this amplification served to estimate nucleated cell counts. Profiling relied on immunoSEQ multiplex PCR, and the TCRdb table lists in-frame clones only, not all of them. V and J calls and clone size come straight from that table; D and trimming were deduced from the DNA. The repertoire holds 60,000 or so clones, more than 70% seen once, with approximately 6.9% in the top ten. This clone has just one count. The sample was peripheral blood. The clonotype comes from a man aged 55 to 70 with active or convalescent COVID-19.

The CDR3 DNA reads as TGTGCCAGCAGCTTAGCGGGAAATGTCAACGAGCAGTACTTC. Translated: CASSLAGNVNEQYF. The chain is built from TRBV6-6 and TRBJ2-7; 8 nucleotides match TRBD2. V trimming: 6 bases; J trimming: 5 bases; junction bases outside the gene matches: 9. The CDR3 has 14 residues. From germline, CDR1 is MNHNY and CDR2 SVGAGI (reference sequence).